This T cell receptor (beta chain) is drawn from a study of spatial heterogeneity in lung cancer (dated by TCRdb to about 2019). Regarding the study in general: Beta-chain transcripts were consistently detected in greater numbers than alpha-chain transcripts, which likely reflected higher beta-chain transcript abundance. Nonsynonymous mutation counts, determined by whole-exome sequencing of tumor tissue, were related to features of the TCR repertoire. In the raw uncorrected reads, each unique combination of TCR and UMI appeared more than ten times on average. At surgery, some 220 tumor regions, around 68 matched nontumor lung samples and 56 PBMC samples were TCR-sequenced for both alpha and beta chains. The study quantitatively compared TCR alpha and beta repertoires across multiple tumor regions, matched nontumor lung and blood in non-small cell lung cancer. The study at large found these results: Additional single-cell paired TCR alpha and beta sequencing was considered necessary to confirm, at a functional level, the hypothesis that regional TCRs recognize regional mutations.

Trimming accounts for 7 bases at V and 5 bases at J, while the number of junction bases matched to no gene is 7. Including the terminal cysteine and phenylalanine, the CDR3 comprises 13 residues. Just the 39-base CDR3 DNA is kept, in frame starting at base 1. The sample's time point label, in plain terms: sample taken at primary tumor resection. Whole RNA extracted from tumor and nontumor lung tissue, or from cryopreserved PBMC samples, was used for TCR sequencing without cell sorting. Donors were under 95 patients with early-stage, untreated non-small cell lung cancer from the lung TRACERx cohort. Only patients with enough RNA available from two or more tumor regions were chosen for TCR sequencing. Before selection, tumor and adjacent nontumor lung specimens were reviewed by a lung pathologist. This clonotype was recorded at least ten times. The target of this receptor is not known. Per-nucleotide qualities are absent, and no much larger clonotype sits a single base away.

Library method: 5' RACE. Instrument used: NextSeq 500. In the TCR library protocol, a unique molecular identifier was attached to each TCR cDNA molecule so that PCR and sequencing errors could be corrected. Processing in the source paper ran as follows. TCR identification, UMI-based error correction and CDR3 extraction were performed with Decombinator tools. TCRs above a frequency of 2 per 1,000, corresponding to the top 1% of the tumor frequency distribution, were defined as expanded. Rényi diversity was computed with the R vegan package after subsampling each repertoire 100 times to 5,000 TCRs. To build CDR3 similarity networks, amino acid triplet string-kernel similarity was used, and CDR3s were connected when their pairwise similarity was above 0.82. TCRdb redid the processing of the public reads, applying fastp at Q25 and MiXCR, and retained in-frame beta chains. When rows share a CDR3 protein, they turn into one entry using the most common DNA and genes. The V and J calls and clone size are TCRdb's, not the authors'. This sample lists 9,500 to 15,000 distinct CDR3 sequences; roughly 6.4% were detected once. Around 10% of the sample goes to the ten largest clones.

The material sequenced was normal lung tissue next to the tumor, taken at surgery. The chain is encoded by TRBV12-3 or TRBV12-4 joined to TRBJ2-7, and TRBD2 aligns with 8 junction nucleotides. The origin of this receptor is a male donor with early-stage non-small cell lung cancer. The CDR3 here reads CASNVAGRDEQYF. The DNA sequence is as follows: TGTGCCAGCAACGTAGCGGGACGGGACGAGCAGTACTTC.